A single T cell receptor (beta chain) is shown here with its context. Its antigen is not identified. This record comes from a study of cytomegalovirus exposure and HLA in healthy donors. V dropped 1 base and J dropped 0; count of bases not matched to a gene: 3. Germline V lookup: CDR1 MGHRA, CDR2 YSYEKL. The CDR3 contains 15 residues. Primers included in the PCR were 60 Vbeta and 13 Jbeta primers. The authors' processing: Per a later analysis, the number of unique TCR beta chains was some 82 million, of which about 10 million were shared. TCRdb keeps only in-frame clones here, not all; method: immunoSEQ multiplex PCR. That table is the source of V, J and clone size, and D and trimming were worked out from the DNA. The data hold a few hundred thousand clones, with roughly 80% observed a single time. Study-wide findings and caveats: Usually a TCR sequence was rare, but some public TCRs were found in many donors. The Asian-associated ancestry cluster reportedly had fewer N-insertions than the roughly 720-donor mean in a later analysis.

Sequenced sample: PBMCs. This chain connects TRBV4-1 to TRBJ2-7; 7 nucleotides align to TRBD2. This sequence originates from a girl between 5 and 17 years old in good health and CMV-seronegative. The CDR3, as DNA: TGCGCCAGCAGCCAAGGAAGGGACTACTCCTACGAGCAGTACTTC. Translated: CASSQGRDYSYEQYF.